The 11 T cell receptor beta chains below come from one sample, sequenced in a study of spatial heterogeneity in lung cancer. What these receptors recognize is not known. Points from the study as a whole: Mutation tallies in tumors tracked expanded intratumoral alpha and beta TCR counts.

As for time point: sample taken at primary tumor resection. TCRdb fed the 5' RACE reads into MiXCR, producing one record per CDR3 protein. Found here are about 3,300 distinct CDR3 sequences, nearly 5% of them singletons; the top ten hold over 13%. The sequenced sample was lung tumor tissue, obtained at surgery. All receptors come from a female donor with early-stage non-small cell lung cancer.

Sample share makes this clonotype medium-sized (0.01 to 0.1%). The gene calls are TRBV5-6 and TRBJ2-7, with 11 bases fitting TRBD2. Germline lookup yields CDR1 SGHDT and CDR2 YYEEEE. This CDR3 spans 17 amino acids. Losses at the gene ends were 3 bases for V and 6 bases for J; bases not matched to a gene: 14. Here the CDR3 reads CASSSLLAGAASREQYF. DNA of the CDR3: TGTGCCAGCAGCTCTTTACTAGCGGGGGCGGCCTCTCGCGAGCAGTACTTC.

This clonotype is termed medium-sized. The chain combines TRBV7-2 with TRBJ1-3; D is uncertain. Per the germline V gene, CDR1 is SGHTA and CDR2 is FQGNSA. CDR3 size: 14 residues. Trimming took off 0 bases at V and 4 bases at J, with 7 bases between the two ends. In DNA form, the CDR3 reads TGTGCCAGCAGCTTAGCCTCTGCGGGAAACACCATATATTTT. Its translation is CASSLASAGNTIYF.

By sample fraction, this clonotype is medium-sized (0.01 to 0.1%). CDR3 nucleotide sequence: TGCAGTGCTAGACTCGGGGCGGGAGAAAAACTGTTTTTT. Protein sequence: CSARLGAGEKLFF. This chain joins TRBV20-1 and TRBJ1-4, with a tentative D call TRBD1 (5 bases). V was cut by 2 bases and J by 8 bases, with 12 bases left in between. CDR3 length equals 13 residues. Germline V gene data show CDR1 as DFQATT and CDR2 as SNEGSKA (reference sequence).

This clonotype was recorded at least ten times. The rearrangement joins TRBV15 to TRBJ2-1, with TRBD2 matching 9 bases. The CDR3 covers 14 residues. CDR1 and CDR2 from the germline V gene are LNHNV and YYDKDF (reference sequence). Trimming at V came to 10 bases and at J to 4 bases, leaving 8 bases not matched to a gene. Here the CDR3 reads CAIHSGGVYNEQFF. DNA of the CDR3: TGTGCCATCCATAGCGGGGGTGTATACAATGAGCAGTTCTTC.

This clonotype is medium-sized within its sample. The J gene is TRBJ1-1, the V gene TRBV3-1, with D unresolved. The V gene lost 1 base and the J gene lost 4 bases, with 10 bases spanning the gap. Germline V gene lookup returns CDR1 LGHDT and CDR2 YNNKEL (reference sequence). The CDR3 is 14 amino acids. The CDR3 protein is CASSQGGLGTEAFF. The CDR3 DNA follows: TGTGCCAGCAGCCAAGGAGGGTTAGGCACTGAAGCTTTCTTT.

By proportion, this clonotype is medium-sized (0.01 to 0.1%). The chain employs TRBV7-2 and TRBJ2-7, with D unresolved. Germline CDR1 and CDR2: SGHTA and FQGNSA. Trimming removed 2 bases from V and 4 bases from J, with 6 bases in between. This CDR3 is 12 amino acids long. This chain's CDR3 is CASSLIQYEQYF. The CDR3 DNA follows: TGTGCCAGCAGCTTAATCCAATACGAGCAGTACTTC. The full variable domain, with the rest looked up from reference TRBV7-2 and TRBJ2-7, is GAGVSQSPSNKVTEKGKDVELRCDPISGHTALYWYRQSLGQGLEFLIYFQGNSAPDKSGLPSDRFSAERTGGSVSTLTIQRTQQEDSAVYLCASSLIQYEQYFGPGTRLTVT.

Many counts were recorded for this clonotype. The J gene is TRBJ1-1, the V gene TRBV12-3 or TRBV12-4; D remains unclear. The germline V and J ends were trimmed by 3 bases and 7 bases, with 12 bases remaining between them. The CDR3 totals 13 residues. The DNA of the CDR3 is TGTGCCAGCAGTTTCCGGAGTTGGGATGAAGCTTTCTTT. Its protein is CASSFRSWDEAFF.

This clonotype rates as medium-sized. The V and J genes are TRBV6-5 and TRBJ2-3; unclear D gene. CDR1 MNHEY and CDR2 SVGAGI come from the germline V gene. Trimming pared 7 bases from V and 1 base from J, leaving 9 bases between. This CDR3 is 13 amino acids long. The DNA of the CDR3 is TGTGCCAGCAAAAGTCAGGGCACAGATACGCAGTATTTT. Translation gives CASKSQGTDTQYF.

In this sample, this clonotype is medium-sized. The V and J genes are TRBV13 and TRBJ1-6, with TRBD1 identical over 7 bases. The CDR3 has 15 residues. With 7 bases clipped from V and 9 bases from J, the junction kept 12 bases outside the gene matches. Germline CDR1 and CDR2: PRHDT and FYEKMQ (reference sequence). The CDR3 bases are TGTGCCAGCACCCTCGAGGGGGCGGAGGGTTCACCCCTCCACTTT. Protein product: CASTLEGAEGSPLHF.

With regard to this clonotype: With a much larger clone just one base away, this may be a read error. This chain uses TRBV6-2 or TRBV6-3 with TRBJ1-5, with 11 bases identical to TRBD1. Germline lookup yields CDR1 MNHEY and CDR2 SVGEGT. CDR3 length: 15 residues. The CDR3 loop reads CASSPGTGGKQPQNF. As DNA, the CDR3 is TGTGCCAGCAGTCCCGGGACAGGGGGAAAGCAGCCCCAGAATTTT.

This clonotype was found many times. The chain has TRBV5-1 and TRBJ2-7; a possible D gene is TRBD2 (6 bases). The CDR3 runs to 14 residues. V was cut by 2 bases and J by 2 bases, with 11 bases left in between. Germline V gene sequence: CDR1 SGHRS, CDR2 YFSETQ. The CDR3: CASSFRELTYEQYF. The DNA for the CDR3 is TGCGCCAGCAGCTTCCGGGAGCTAACCTACGAGCAGTACTTC. Supplemented by reference TRBV5-1 and TRBJ2-7, the full variable domain reads KAGVTQTPRYLIKTRGQQVTLSCSPISGHRSVSWYQQTPGQGLQFLFEYFSETQRNKGNFPGRFSGRQFSNSRSEMNVSTLELGDSALYLCASSFRELTYEQYFGPGTRLTVT.